This T cell receptor (beta chain) was recovered during a study of OX40 agonist ivuxolimab in advanced cancers. Study at large: Three patients showed partial responses: one hepatocellular carcinoma and two cutaneous melanoma cases. Study-wide results and caveats: CD4+ and CD8+ blood T cells expanded clonally by week 6 at 0.1 to 3.0 mg/kg. Among expanded peripheral T cells, antigen specificity went undetermined.

The CDR3 loop spans 14 amino acids. Germline V gene data show CDR1 as SGHDT and CDR2 as YYEEEE. Comment on this clone: What it binds is unknown. A read error may produce the germline difference seen at one junction end.

Profiled with immunoSEQ multiplex PCR; TCRdb holds only in-frame clones, not every one. The data contain roughly 80,000 clones, 65% to 90% of them singletons. The sample in question was CD4+ or CD8+ T cells sorted from blood, obtained in a trial of the OX40 agonist ivuxolimab. The chain employs TRBV5-6 and TRBJ2-1; 8 bases align to TRBD1. This sequence originates from an adult with an advanced solid tumor such as melanoma, head and neck, liver or kidney cancer. CDR3: CASRGQEPYSEQFF. The CDR3 DNA sequence: TGTGCCAGCAGGGGACAGGAACCCTACAGTGAGCAGTTCTTC.